This T cell receptor (beta chain) was captured in a study of CD8 T cells in ankylosing spondylitis. General study results and limits: Ankylosing spondylitis blood appeared to be characterized by a TCR beta motif of 8 or 9 highly homologous variants.

V lost 8 bases and J lost 2, with 12 bases in between. This CDR3 is 13 amino acids long. Germline V CDR1 and CDR2: SQVTM, ANQGSEA. Remarks on this clonotype: The target antigen is unknown.

Preparation of TCR beta libraries was done by quantitative 5'-RACE with molecular barcodes. One entry per CDR3 protein, called by TCRdb with MiXCR from the 5' RACE reads. Here the sample spans approximately 300,000 distinct CDR3 sequences, 20% being singletons. The TCR originated in a male donor with ankylosing spondylitis or in good health (not recorded which). J is TRBJ2-2 and V is TRBV29-1; no firm D call. The sample comprised blood, either unsorted or a sorted T cell fraction (not recorded which). CDR3 nucleotides: TGCAGCTTTCGACGGATTAACACCGGGGAGCTGTTTTTT. It specifies CSFRRINTGELFF.